The rows below give T cell receptor beta chains drawn from one sample of a study of blood T cell repertoires in COVID-19. TCRdb's table, derived via immunoSEQ multiplex PCR, lists solely in-frame clones and lacks some. Here the sample spans under 350,000 clones, about 88% being singletons. The sample taken for sequencing was peripheral blood. These receptors originate from a man in his 70s with acute or convalescent COVID-19. CDR3s include the opening cysteine and the closing phenylalanine or tryptophan. A D gene is named only where the DNA matches it firmly. Size is omitted from some rows. Given values are once, few, many or a class for expanded clones.

V gene: TRBV4-2; J gene: TRBJ2-7; D gene: .; clone size: .; CDR3 DNA: TGTGCCAGCAGCCAAGGGGTGAGAGGGTTTGCCTACGAGCAGTACTTC; CDR3 protein: CASSQGVRGFAYEQYF
V gene: TRBV9; J gene: TRBJ1-6; D gene: .; clone size: .; CDR3 DNA: TGTGCCAGCAGCACTCACCTGTCCTCCTATAATTCACCCCTCCACTTT; CDR3 protein: CASSTHLSSYNSPLHF
V gene: TRBV12-3/TRBV12-4; J gene: TRBJ2-2; D gene: .; clone size: .; CDR3 DNA: TGTGCCAGCATCCCTATTTCGGCCGGGGAGCTGTTTTTT; CDR3 protein: CASIPISAGELFF
V gene: TRBV7-9; J gene: TRBJ2-6; D gene: .; clone size: .; CDR3 DNA: TGTGCCAGCTCAGCTTTATGGGACGGGAGCTCTGGGGCCAACGTCCTGACTTTC; CDR3 protein: CASSALWDGSSGANVLTF
V gene: TRBV10-3; J gene: TRBJ1-4; D gene: .; clone size: .; CDR3 DNA: TGTGCCATCAGTGAACAGGGTTATAAACTGTTTTTT; CDR3 protein: CAISEQGYKLFF
V gene: TRBV6-5; J gene: TRBJ2-5; D gene: .; clone size: .; CDR3 DNA: TGTGCCAGCAGTTACGACAGGGAGGCGACCCAGTACTTC; CDR3 protein: CASSYDREATQYF
V gene: TRBV27; J gene: TRBJ1-1; D gene: .; clone size: .; CDR3 DNA: TGTGCCACCAGGAGGGGGGGTCCGACTGAAGCTTTCTTT; CDR3 protein: CATRRGGPTEAFF
V gene: TRBV15; J gene: TRBJ1-2; D gene: .; clone size: .; CDR3 DNA: TGTGCCACCAGCAGAGGAGGGTTTGACTATGGCTACACCTTC; CDR3 protein: CATSRGGFDYGYTF
V gene: TRBV4-3; J gene: TRBJ1-1; D gene: .; clone size: .; CDR3 DNA: TGCGCCAGCAGCCAAGATAGTAAGAACACTGAAGCTTTCTTT; CDR3 protein: CASSQDSKNTEAFF
V gene: TRBV24-1; J gene: TRBJ2-3; D gene: .; clone size: .; CDR3 DNA: TGTGCCTCCAAGGGGGGGGGCCAAATGGATACGCAGTATTTT; CDR3 protein: CASKGGGQMDTQYF
V gene: TRBV6-5; J gene: TRBJ1-5; D gene: TRBD1; clone size: .; CDR3 DNA: TGTGCCACCCTAAGGGGGCCGTATAGCAATCAGCCCCAGCATTTT; CDR3 protein: CATLRGPYSNQPQHF
V gene: TRBV27; J gene: TRBJ1-1; D gene: .; clone size: .; CDR3 DNA: TGTGCCAGCAGTTTTGGGGGGGGCTCCTACACTGAAGCTTTCTTT; CDR3 protein: CASSFGGGSYTEAFF
V gene: TRBV28; J gene: TRBJ1-2; D gene: .; clone size: .; CDR3 DNA: TGTGCCAGCAGGTACCAACAGGGACCTAACTATGGCTACACCTTC; CDR3 protein: CASRYQQGPNYGYTF
V gene: TRBV28; J gene: TRBJ2-6; D gene: .; clone size: .; CDR3 DNA: TGTGCCAGCATGAGTGCTGGGGCCAACGTCCTGACTTTC; CDR3 protein: CASMSAGANVLTF
V gene: TRBV2; J gene: TRBJ1-2; D gene: TRBD1; clone size: .; CDR3 DNA: TGTGCCAGCAGTCGGGACAGGGCGAACTATGGCTACACCTTC; CDR3 protein: CASSRDRANYGYTF
V gene: TRBV18; J gene: TRBJ2-7; D gene: .; clone size: .; CDR3 DNA: TGTGCCAGCTCAACGGTCGGGGCCTACGAGCAGTACTTC; CDR3 protein: CASSTVGAYEQYF
V gene: TRBV30; J gene: TRBJ1-6; D gene: .; clone size: once; CDR3 DNA: TGTGCCTGGAGTCCGCAGGATTCACCCCTCCACTTT; CDR3 protein: CAWSPQDSPLHF
V gene: TRBV4-2; J gene: TRBJ2-2; D gene: .; clone size: .; CDR3 DNA: TGTGCCAGCAGCCAAGCGGGGGAAACGAACACCGGGGAGCTGTTTTTT; CDR3 protein: CASSQAGETNTGELFF
V gene: TRBV28; J gene: TRBJ1-2; D gene: TRBD1; clone size: .; CDR3 DNA: TGTGCCAGCAGGGAGGGGGGAACCGGGACAGCCTATGGCTACACCTTC; CDR3 protein: CASREGGTGTAYGYTF